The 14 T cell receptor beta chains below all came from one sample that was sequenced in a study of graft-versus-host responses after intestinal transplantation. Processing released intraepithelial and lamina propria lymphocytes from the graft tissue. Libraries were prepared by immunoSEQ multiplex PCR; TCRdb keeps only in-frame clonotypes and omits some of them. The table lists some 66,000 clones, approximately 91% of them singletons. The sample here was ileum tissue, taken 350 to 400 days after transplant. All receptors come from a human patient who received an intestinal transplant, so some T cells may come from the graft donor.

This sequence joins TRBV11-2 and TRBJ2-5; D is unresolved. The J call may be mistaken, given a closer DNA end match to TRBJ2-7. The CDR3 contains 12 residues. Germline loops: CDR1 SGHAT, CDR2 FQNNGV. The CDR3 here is CASSPRSYEQYF. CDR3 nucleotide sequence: TGTGCCAGCAGCCCCCGATCCTACGAGCAGTACTTC.

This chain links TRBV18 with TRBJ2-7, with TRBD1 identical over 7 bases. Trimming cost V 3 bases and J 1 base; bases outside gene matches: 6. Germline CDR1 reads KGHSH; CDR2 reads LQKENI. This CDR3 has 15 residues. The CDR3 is CASSPERTGSYEQYF. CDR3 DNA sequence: TGTGCCAGCTCACCGGAAAGGACAGGTTCCTACGAGCAGTACTTC.

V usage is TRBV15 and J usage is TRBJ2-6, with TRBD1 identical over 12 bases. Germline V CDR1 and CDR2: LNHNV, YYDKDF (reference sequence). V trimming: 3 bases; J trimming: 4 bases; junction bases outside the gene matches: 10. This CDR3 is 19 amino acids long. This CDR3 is CATSRLAGQGAPGANVLTF. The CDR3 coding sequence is TGTGCCACCAGCAGGCTAGCGGGACAGGGGGCGCCCGGGGCCAACGTCCTGACTTTC.

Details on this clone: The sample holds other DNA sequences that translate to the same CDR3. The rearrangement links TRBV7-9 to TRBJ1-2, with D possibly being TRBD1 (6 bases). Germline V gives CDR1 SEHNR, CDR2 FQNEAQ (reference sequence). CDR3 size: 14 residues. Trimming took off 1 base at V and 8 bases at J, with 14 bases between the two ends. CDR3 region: CASSLEGQGKGYTF. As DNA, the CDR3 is TGTGCCAGCAGCTTAGAGGGGCAGGGGAAAGGCTACACCTTC. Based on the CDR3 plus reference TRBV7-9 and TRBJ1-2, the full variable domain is DTGVSQNPRHKITKRGQNVTFRCDPISEHNRLYWYRQTLGQGPEFLTYFQNEAQLEKSRLLSDRFSAERPKGSFSTLEIQRTEQGDSAMYLCASSLEGQGKGYTFGSGTRLTVV.

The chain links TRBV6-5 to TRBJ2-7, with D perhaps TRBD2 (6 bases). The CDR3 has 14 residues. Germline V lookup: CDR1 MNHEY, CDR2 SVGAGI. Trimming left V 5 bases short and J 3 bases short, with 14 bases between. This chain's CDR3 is CASSAGTYLYEQYF. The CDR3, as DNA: TGTGCCAGCAGTGCCGGGACTTATCTCTACGAGCAGTACTTC.

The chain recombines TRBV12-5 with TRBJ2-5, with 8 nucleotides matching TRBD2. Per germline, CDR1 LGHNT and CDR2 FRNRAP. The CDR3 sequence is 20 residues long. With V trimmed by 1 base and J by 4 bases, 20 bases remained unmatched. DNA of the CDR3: TGTGCTAGTGGTTTGGGCCACCCGTCGGGGGGGGGCCCTCGTGGAGAGACCCAGTACTTC. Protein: CASGLGHPSGGGPRGETQYF.

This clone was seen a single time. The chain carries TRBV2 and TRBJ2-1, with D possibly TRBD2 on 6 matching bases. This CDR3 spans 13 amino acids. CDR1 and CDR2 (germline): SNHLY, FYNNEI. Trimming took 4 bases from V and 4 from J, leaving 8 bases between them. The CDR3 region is CASSAGTYNEQFF. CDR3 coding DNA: TGTGCCAGCAGTGCCGGGACTTACAATGAGCAGTTCTTC.

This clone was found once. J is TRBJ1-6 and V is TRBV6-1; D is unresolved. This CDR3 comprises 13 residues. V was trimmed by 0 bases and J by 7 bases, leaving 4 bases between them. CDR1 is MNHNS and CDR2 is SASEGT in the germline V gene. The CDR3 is CASSEAFNSPLHF. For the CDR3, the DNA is TGTGCCAGCAGTGAAGCCTTCAATTCACCCCTCCACTTT.

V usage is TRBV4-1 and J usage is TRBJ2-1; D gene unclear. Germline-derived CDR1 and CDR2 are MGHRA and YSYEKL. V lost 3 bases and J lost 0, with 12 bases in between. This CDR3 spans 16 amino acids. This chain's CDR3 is CASSHPWGSSYNEQFF. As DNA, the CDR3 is TGCGCCAGCAGCCATCCGTGGGGTAGCTCCTACAATGAGCAGTTCTTC.

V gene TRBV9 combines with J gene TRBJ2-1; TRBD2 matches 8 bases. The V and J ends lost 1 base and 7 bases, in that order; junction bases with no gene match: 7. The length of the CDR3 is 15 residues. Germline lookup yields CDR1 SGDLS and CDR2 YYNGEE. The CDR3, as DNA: TGTGCCAGCAGCGTATCCAGCGGGGGTAGGAATGAGCAGTTCTTC. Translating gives CASSVSSGGRNEQFF.

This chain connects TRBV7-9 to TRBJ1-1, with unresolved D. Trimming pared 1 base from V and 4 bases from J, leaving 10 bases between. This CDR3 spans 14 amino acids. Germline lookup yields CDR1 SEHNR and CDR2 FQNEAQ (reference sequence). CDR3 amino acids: CASSLGGSITEAFF. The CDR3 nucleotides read TGTGCCAGCAGCTTAGGCGGGAGTATCACTGAAGCTTTCTTT.

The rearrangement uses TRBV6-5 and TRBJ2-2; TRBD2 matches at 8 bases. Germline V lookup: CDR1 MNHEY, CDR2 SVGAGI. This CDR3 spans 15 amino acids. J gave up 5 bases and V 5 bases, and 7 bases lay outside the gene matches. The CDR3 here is CASSRIGGRTGELFF. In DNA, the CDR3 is TGTGCCAGCAGTAGGATTGGCGGGAGGACCGGGGAGCTGTTTTTT.

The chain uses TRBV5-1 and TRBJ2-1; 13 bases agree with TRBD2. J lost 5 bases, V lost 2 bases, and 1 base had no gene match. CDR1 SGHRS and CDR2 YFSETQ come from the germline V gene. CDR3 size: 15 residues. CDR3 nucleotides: TGCGCCAGCAGCTTACTAGCGGGAGGGCACAATGAGCAGTTCTTC. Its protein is CASSLLAGGHNEQFF.

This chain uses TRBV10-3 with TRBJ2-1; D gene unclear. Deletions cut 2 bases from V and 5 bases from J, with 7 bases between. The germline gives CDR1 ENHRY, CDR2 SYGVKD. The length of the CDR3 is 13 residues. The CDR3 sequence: CAISEGPDNEQFF. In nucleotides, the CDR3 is TGTGCCATCAGTGAGGGACCCGACAATGAGCAGTTCTTC.